Shown below are 27 T cell receptor beta chains from a single sample sequenced in a study of blood T cell repertoires in COVID-19. Profiling relied on immunoSEQ multiplex PCR, and the TCRdb table lists in-frame clones only, not all of them. Among roughly 200,000 clones listed, approximately 86% were seen once. Sequencing was carried out using PBMCs or T cells enriched from blood (not recorded which). The receptors shown here come from a middle-aged woman with acute COVID-19.

The chain joins TRBV5-1 to TRBJ2-1; 8 bases map to TRBD2. The CDR3 consists of 15 residues. The V and J ends lost 0 bases and 7 bases, in that order; junction bases with no gene match: 6. Germline CDR1 and CDR2: SGHRS and YFSETQ. This CDR3 is CASSLGQRERNEQFF. Written as DNA, the CDR3 is TGCGCCAGCAGCTTGGGGCAGCGGGAGAGGAATGAGCAGTTCTTC.

The chain carries TRBV7-2 and TRBJ2-1; 9 bases align to TRBD1. Trimming at V came to 3 bases and at J to 7 bases, leaving 7 bases not matched to a gene. This CDR3 region has 15 residues. Germline V CDR1 and CDR2: SGHTA, FQGNSA. The CDR3 bases are TGTGCCAGCAGCTTTTCCGGGACAGGGACGAATGAGCAGTTCTTC. This encodes CASSFSGTGTNEQFF. Looking up the rest from reference TRBV7-2 and TRBJ2-1 gives the full variable domain: GAGVSQSPSNKVTEKGKDVELRCDPISGHTALYWYRQSLGQGLEFLIYFQGNSAPDKSGLPSDRFSAERTGGSVSTLTIQRTQQEDSAVYLCASSFSGTGTNEQFFGPGTRLTVL.

V usage is TRBV14 and J usage is TRBJ1-1; maybe TRBD1 (5 bases). This CDR3 region has 13 residues. Germline lookup yields CDR1 SGHDN and CDR2 FVKESK. V gave up 1 base and J gave up 6 bases, with 9 bases separating them. The CDR3 here is CASSQVGHSEAFF. CDR3 nucleotide sequence: TGTGCCAGCAGCCAAGTGGGGCATTCTGAAGCTTTCTTT.

This chain joins TRBV7-9 and TRBJ1-6, with D possibly being TRBD1 (6 bases). V was pared by 5 bases and J by 14 bases, with 16 bases between. Germline V gives CDR1 SEHNR, CDR2 FQNEAQ (reference sequence). This CDR3 is built from 13 residues. The CDR3 loop reads CASSPAGRGSLHF. The CDR3 DNA follows: TGTGCCAGCAGCCCCGCAGGGAGGGGGTCCCTCCACTTT.

The V call is TRBV4-2, the J call TRBJ2-6; 8 nucleotides line up with TRBD1. Germline V gene data show CDR1 as LGHNA and CDR2 as YNFKEQ. V gave up 1 base and J gave up 0 bases; unmatched junction bases: 11. This CDR3 contains 20 residues. This CDR3 is CASSQVGQGFTSSGANVLTF. CDR3 in DNA: TGTGCCAGCAGCCAAGTAGGACAGGGTTTTACCTCCTCTGGGGCCAACGTCCTGACTTTC.

The CDR3 sequence: CASSFRFSGTFTDTQYF. The CDR3 nucleotides read TGTGCCAGCAGTTTCCGCTTTAGCGGGACCTTCACAGATACGCAGTATTTT. This sequence joins TRBV6-2 or TRBV6-3 and TRBJ2-3; TRBD2 matches 8 bases. In germline, CDR1 is MNHEY, CDR2 SVGEGT. After removal of 4 bases from V and 2 bases from J, the junction contained 11 bases not matched to a gene. The CDR3 spans 17 residues.

DNA for the CDR3: TGTGCCAGCAGTGCAGGGGTTCGTGGAAACACCATATATTTT. As protein: CASSAGVRGNTIYF. The gene calls are TRBV2 and TRBJ1-3, with a tentative D call TRBD1 (6 bases). This CDR3 contains 14 residues. CDR1 is SNHLY, CDR2 FYNNEI, per germline. The germline V and J ends were trimmed by 4 bases and 3 bases, with 10 bases remaining between them.

The chain joins TRBV15 to TRBJ2-6; tentative D call: TRBD1 (6 bases). CDR3 length equals 17 residues. Germline V gives CDR1 LNHNV, CDR2 YYDKDF (reference sequence). Trimming removed 2 bases from V and 0 bases from J, with 11 bases in between. The chain's CDR3 is CATSRRTADSGANVLTF. The CDR3 region has the DNA TGTGCCACCAGCAGACGGACAGCAGACTCTGGGGCCAACGTCCTGACTTTC.

This clone appeared many times. The chain joins TRBV3-1 (or the pseudogene TRBV3-2) to TRBJ2-1; 7 bases fit TRBD2. CDR1 and CDR2 (germline): LGHDT, YNNKEL (reference sequence). The CDR3 runs 14 residues. V gave up 3 bases and J gave up 7 bases; unmatched junction bases: 6. The CDR3 spells CASSHAGVRNEQFF. The CDR3 coding sequence is TGTGCCAGCAGCCACGCGGGAGTGAGGAATGAGCAGTTCTTC.

V is TRBV7-2 and J is TRBJ1-5, with 9 bases lining up with TRBD1. The V and J ends lost 5 bases and 9 bases, in that order; junction bases with no gene match: 5. Germline CDR1 SGHTA, CDR2 FQGNSA. The CDR3 contains 13 residues. CDR3 region: CASSTGGSLPQHF. CDR3 nucleotide sequence: TGTGCCAGCAGCACAGGGGGCTCGTTGCCCCAGCATTTT. Based on the CDR3 plus reference TRBV7-2 and TRBJ1-5, the full variable domain is GAGVSQSPSNKVTEKGKDVELRCDPISGHTALYWYRQSLGQGLEFLIYFQGNSAPDKSGLPSDRFSAERTGGSVSTLTIQRTQQEDSAVYLCASSTGGSLPQHFGDGTRLSIL.

The genes are TRBV5-1 and TRBJ1-4, with D possibly being TRBD1 (6 bases). The germline CDR1 and CDR2 sequences are SGHRS and YFSETQ. Trimming left V 4 bases short and J 8 bases short, with 21 bases between. There are 16 residues in the CDR3. Here the CDR3 DNA reads TGCGCCAGCAGCGGAACCACAGGGATCTCGGGGGAAAAACTGTTTTTT. Translation gives CASSGTTGISGEKLFF.

The chain combines TRBV27 with TRBJ1-1; D ambiguous. This CDR3 comprises 14 residues. The germline V gene encodes CDR1 MNHEY and CDR2 SMNVEV (reference sequence). V lost 6 bases to trimming and J lost 2 bases, with 13 bases between them. CDR3 sequence (DNA): TGTGCCAGCAGGCCCCCGGGTAGCAACACTGAAGCTTTCTTT. It codes for CASRPPGSNTEAFF.

This clone has a single count. The V call is TRBV12-5, the J call TRBJ2-7; TRBD1 agrees at 9 bases. Per the germline V gene, CDR1 is LGHNT and CDR2 is FRNRAP. V gave up 5 bases and J gave up 4 bases; unmatched junction bases: 12. This CDR3 is built from 16 residues. DNA for the CDR3: TGTGCTAGTGGTAGCACCGGGACAGGGTTTTCGTACGAGCAGTACTTC. Amino acid sequence: CASGSTGTGFSYEQYF.

As DNA, the CDR3 is TGTGCCAGCAGCCCAACGCTCGCACAGGGTCTATCCTACGAGCAGTACTTC. It encodes CASSPTLAQGLSYEQYF. This chain joins TRBV5-4 and TRBJ2-7; D perhaps matches TRBD1 (6 bases). The CDR3 runs 17 residues. Germline values: CDR1 SGHNT, CDR2 YYREEE (reference sequence). The V and J ends lost 4 bases and 1 base respectively, with 21 bases between them.

The rearrangement joins TRBV7-9 to TRBJ2-3; 8 bases align to TRBD2. The CDR3 consists of 15 residues. Germline V lookup: CDR1 SEHNR, CDR2 FQNEAQ (reference sequence). J lost 2 bases, V lost 7 bases, and 8 bases had no gene match. CDR3 nucleotides: TGTGCCAGCATACTTAGCGGGATGAACACAGATACGCAGTATTTT. Its translation: CASILSGMNTDTQYF.

The chain employs TRBV6-5 and TRBJ2-2; no firm D call. The length of the CDR3 is 16 residues. Germline assignment: CDR1 MNHEY and CDR2 SVGAGI. Trimming took off 2 bases at V and 4 bases at J, with 14 bases between the two ends. This CDR3 reads CASSYSGALSTGELFF. In nucleotides, the CDR3 is TGTGCCAGCAGTTACAGTGGTGCCCTTAGCACCGGGGAGCTGTTTTTT.

The V gene is TRBV28, the J gene TRBJ1-2, with 7 bases matching TRBD1. The CDR3 spans 14 residues. With 2 bases clipped from V and 4 bases from J, the junction kept 4 bases outside the gene matches. CDR1 and CDR2 (germline): MDHEN, SYDVKM. CDR3 amino acids: CASSLAGQPYGYTF. In DNA, the CDR3 is TGTGCCAGCAGTTTAGCGGGACAGCCCTATGGCTACACCTTC.

The V call is TRBV14, the J call TRBJ2-3; the match to TRBD2 covers 11 bases. The CDR3 is 19 residues long. Trimming cost V 1 base and J 2 bases; bases outside gene matches: 11. Germline V gene sequence: CDR1 SGHDN, CDR2 FVKESK. The CDR3 DNA reads TGTGCCAGCAGCCAAGTGGAACTAGCGGGAGCGTATTACACAGATACGCAGTATTTT. It encodes CASSQVELAGAYYTDTQYF.

CDR3 residues: CASSLGGIASGGYTF. CDR3 in DNA: TGTGCCAGCAGCTTGGGGGGGATCGCGTCGGGAGGCTACACCTTC. The rearrangement joins TRBV7-2 to TRBJ1-2, with a possible D match to TRBD1 (5 bases). The CDR3 loop spans 15 amino acids. Germline V gene sequence: CDR1 SGHTA, CDR2 FQGNSA. Trimming shortened V by 3 bases and J by 8 bases, and 19 bases separated the two germline ends.

CDR3 loop: CASSPRTGGTETQYF. The CDR3 region has the DNA TGTGCCAGCAGCCCCCGGACAGGGGGCACAGAGACCCAGTACTTC. This sequence joins TRBV11-2 and TRBJ2-5; 11 positions match TRBD1. The germline V gene has CDR1 SGHAT and CDR2 FQNNGV. This CDR3 comprises 15 residues. After removal of 5 bases from V and 4 bases from J, the junction contained 6 bases not matched to a gene. Complete variable domain (other parts from reference TRBV11-2 and TRBJ2-5): EAGVAQSPRYKIIEKRQSVAFWCNPISGHATLYWYQQILGQGPKLLIQFQNNGVVDDSQLPKDRFSAERLKGVDSTLKIQPAKLEDSAVYLCASSPRTGGTETQYFGPGTRLLVL.

The chain uses TRBV19 and TRBJ1-3; 8 positions agree with TRBD1. Trimming cost V 8 bases and J 4 bases; bases outside gene matches: 1. CDR1 is LNHDA and CDR2 is SQIVND in the germline V gene (reference sequence). The CDR3 length is 12 residues. The CDR3 DNA reads TGTGCCAGTTGGGACAGGGGAAACACCATATATTTT. Translated: CASWDRGNTIYF.

The chain employs TRBV5-4 and TRBJ2-4; weak D call: TRBD2 (5 bases). The V gene lost 3 bases and the J gene lost 2 bases, with 6 bases spanning the gap. The CDR3 runs to 13 residues. In germline, CDR1 is SGHNT, CDR2 YYREEE (reference sequence). CDR3 sequence reads: CASSSGTKNIQYF. The CDR3 nucleotides read TGTGCCAGCAGCTCGGGGACCAAAAACATTCAGTACTTC.

The genes are TRBV11-2 and TRBJ2-2; D call uncertain. The V gene's germline CDR1 is SGHAT and CDR2 FQNNGV. V dropped 5 bases and J dropped 0 bases, with 7 bases sitting between them. The CDR3 has 14 amino acids. In DNA, the CDR3 is TGTGCCAGCAGCCAAGCCACGAACACCGGGGAGCTGTTTTTT. Residues: CASSQATNTGELFF.

This clone turned up a few times. The gene calls are TRBV19 and TRBJ2-1; 13 nucleotides align to TRBD2. CDR1 and CDR2 from the germline V gene are LNHDA and SQIVND (reference sequence). The V and J ends lost 10 bases and 9 bases, in that order; junction bases with no gene match: 9. The CDR3 is 14 residues long. CDR3 in DNA: TGTGCCACCAGGGGACTAGCGGGATCAGGTGAGCAGTTCTTC. Amino acids: CATRGLAGSGEQFF. Variable domain in full (rest from reference TRBV19 and TRBJ2-1): DGGITQSPKYLFRKEGQNVTLSCEQNLNHDAMYWYRQDPGQGLRLIYYSQIVNDFQKGDIAEGYSVSREKKESFPLTVTSAQKNPTAFYLCATRGLAGSGEQFFGPGTRLTVL.

The chain has TRBV7-3 and TRBJ2-6; D is possibly TRBD1 (5 bases). This CDR3 has 22 residues. The germline V gene encodes CDR1 SGHTA and CDR2 FQGTGA. V lost 2 bases and J lost 2, with 28 bases in between. The CDR3 sequence: CASSLSVHFELDRGAGANVLTF. CDR3 DNA: TGTGCCAGCAGCTTATCAGTCCATTTTGAACTTGATAGGGGTGCTGGGGCCAACGTCCTGACTTTC.

This clone was seen more than once but under ten times. The chain uses TRBV5-1 and TRBJ2-7; 8 positions agree with TRBD1. V was pared by 0 bases and J by 2 bases, with 10 bases of the junction left unmatched. CDR3 size: 17 residues. Germline V gene sequence: CDR1 SGHRS, CDR2 YFSETQ. The DNA of the CDR3 is TGCGCCAGCAGCTTGGAGGCAGGGGGCGCTCCCCCCTACGAGCAGTACTTC. Protein product: CASSLEAGGAPPYEQYF.

V gene TRBV29-1 combines with J gene TRBJ2-3; the match to TRBD2 covers 8 bases. Losses at the gene ends were 3 bases for V and 5 bases for J; bases not matched to a gene: 10. This CDR3 is 15 amino acids long. The germline V gene has CDR1 SQVTM and CDR2 ANQGSEA. CDR3 DNA sequence: TGCAGCGTTGACCCAGCGGGAGTCGGAAGAGATACGCAGTATTTT. Its translation is CSVDPAGVGRDTQYF.